Listed here are 22 T cell receptor beta chains from one sample, sequenced in a study of cytotoxic CD8 clonotypes in ibrutinib-treated CLL. Generated by immunoSEQ multiplex PCR, the TCRdb table keeps only in-frame clones and is missing some. The table lists around 200,000 clones, roughly three quarters of them singletons. The specimen was PBMCs, collected after 12 months of ibrutinib treatment. The source of these receptors is a human donor with chronic lymphocytic leukemia.

The chain uses TRBV5-6 and TRBJ1-4; D is possibly TRBD1 (6 bases). Germline V gene sequence: CDR1 SGHDT, CDR2 YYEEEE. The CDR3 contains 15 residues. V was trimmed by 4 bases and J by 7 bases, leaving 17 bases between them. DNA for the CDR3: TGTGCCAGCAGCGGCAAACAGGGTTGGAGTGAAAAACTGTTTTTT. Protein product: CASSGKQGWSEKLFF.

This sequence joins TRBV27 and TRBJ1-1; D remains ambiguous. The length of the CDR3 is 15 residues. CDR1 is MNHEY and CDR2 is SMNVEV in the germline V gene (reference sequence). Between the trimmed V and J ends, which lost 0 bases and 4 bases, there was a span of 12 bases. DNA for the CDR3: TGTGCCAGCAGTTTATCAGCGGCTCTGGGCACTGAAGCTTTCTTT. Residues: CASSLSAALGTEAFF.

The chain joins TRBV5-4 to TRBJ1-1, with D perhaps matching TRBD1 (6 bases). Germline loops: CDR1 SGHNT, CDR2 YYREEE (reference sequence). This CDR3 has 12 amino acids. V lost 2 bases and J 7 bases, leaving 9 bases between the germline ends. In DNA form, the CDR3 reads TGTGCCAGCAGCTTCCAGGGGATTGAAGCTTTCTTT. Translation: CASSFQGIEAFF.

The V and J genes are TRBV4-1 and TRBJ1-1, with D possibly being TRBD1 (6 bases). The CDR3 loop spans 15 amino acids. Between the trimmed V and J ends, which lost 1 base and 3 bases, there was a span of 12 bases. Germline V gives CDR1 MGHRA, CDR2 YSYEKL. The CDR3 nucleotides are TGCGCCAGCAGCCAAGCGGTCAGGGGATACACTGAAGCTTTCTTT. The encoded protein is CASSQAVRGYTEAFF.

This clone was counted between two and nine times. The chain carries TRBV4-1 and TRBJ1-6, with 8 bases identical to TRBD1. CDR3 length: 20 amino acids. Per germline, CDR1 MGHRA and CDR2 YSYEKL. The junction had 22 bases not matched to a gene; V was cut back by 4 bases and J by 8 bases. The CDR3 region has the DNA TGCGCCAGCAGCCGACGAGTGGGGCAGGGGGCCGGAAGGGGCGATTCACCCCTCCACTTT. It codes for CASSRRVGQGAGRGDSPLHF.

This chain links TRBV27 with TRBJ1-4; possibly TRBD1 for D (5 bases). This CDR3 spans 15 amino acids. Germline V gives CDR1 MNHEY, CDR2 SMNVEV (reference sequence). V was shortened by 2 bases and J by 5 bases, with 12 bases between the two germline ends. In nucleotides, the CDR3 is TGTGCCAGCAGTTTACTCGGGGGATTAAATGAAAAACTGTTTTTT. This encodes CASSLLGGLNEKLFF.

V and J are TRBV25-1 and TRBJ2-1; 7 bases map to TRBD2. This CDR3 region has 15 residues. Germline loops: CDR1 MGHDK, CDR2 SYGVNS. V trimming: 4 bases; J trimming: 4 bases; junction bases outside the gene matches: 7. The CDR3: CASSATMGGYNEQFF. The CDR3 DNA sequence: TGTGCCAGCAGTGCAACAATGGGGGGGTACAATGAGCAGTTCTTC.

The rearrangement links TRBV19 to TRBJ2-7, with a weak D call TRBD1 (5 bases). V lost 6 bases, J lost 0 bases, and 12 bases lay in between. Germline loops: CDR1 LNHDA, CDR2 SQIVND (reference sequence). This CDR3 has 14 residues. The CDR3 here is CASRSRVSSYEQYF. The CDR3, as DNA: TGTGCCAGTAGGTCCAGGGTAAGCTCCTACGAGCAGTACTTC.

The rearrangement uses TRBV23-1 and TRBJ1-1; unclear D gene. TRBV23-1 has ORF status, its function being uncertain. The germline V and J ends were trimmed by 5 bases and 7 bases, with 17 bases remaining between them. The CDR3 spans 14 residues. CDR3 nucleotide sequence: TGCGCCAGCAGTAAAGGTCGATGGTGGCGTGAAGCTTTCTTT. Protein sequence: CASSKGRWWREAFF.

The V and J genes are TRBV5-1 and TRBJ2-7, with 11 bases matching TRBD2. Trimming at V came to 7 bases and at J to 3 bases, leaving 9 bases not matched to a gene. Looked up from germline, CDR1 is SGHRS and CDR2 is YFSETQ. The CDR3 has 15 amino acids. Written as DNA, the CDR3 is TGCGCCAGCTCCCTAACTAGCGGGAGTATCTACGAGCAGTACTTC. As protein: CASSLTSGSIYEQYF.

This clone was observed a few times. The chain combines TRBV11-2 with TRBJ2-1; 8 positions agree with TRBD1. Trimming cost V 5 bases and J 0 bases; bases outside gene matches: 6. The CDR3 contains 16 residues. Germline assignment: CDR1 SGHAT and CDR2 FQNNGV. As DNA, the CDR3 is TGTGCCAGCAGCAAGACAGGGGAAAGCTCCTACAATGAGCAGTTCTTC. Translating gives CASSKTGESSYNEQFF.

The gene calls are TRBV28 and TRBJ1-6; the D gene is possibly TRBD1 (5 bases). From germline, CDR1 is MDHEN and CDR2 SYDVKM. This CDR3 comprises 13 residues. Trimming left V 6 bases short and J 3 bases short, with 6 bases between. CDR3 loop: CASRGDYNSPLHF. DNA of the CDR3: TGTGCCAGCAGGGGGGACTATAATTCACCCCTCCACTTT.

The chain is built from TRBV6-5 and TRBJ1-1, with D possibly matching TRBD1 (6 bases). Germline V lookup: CDR1 MNHEY, CDR2 SVGAGI. Trimming cost V 2 bases and J 0 bases, with 10 bases left between them. The CDR3 consists of 15 residues. CDR3 sequence (DNA): TGTGCCAGCAGTTACCTGACAGGTCTGAACACTGAAGCTTTCTTT. Its protein product is CASSYLTGLNTEAFF.

This chain connects TRBV28 to TRBJ1-1; 7 bases fit TRBD1. From germline, CDR1 is MDHEN and CDR2 SYDVKM. Trimming removed 2 bases from V and 11 bases from J; junction bases left unmatched: 11. This CDR3 has 14 amino acids. Here the CDR3 DNA reads TGTGCCAGCAGTTTAGGTCGGTTTGGCAGGGGGGCTTTCTTT. This sequence encodes CASSLGRFGRGAFF.

This clone was found a few times. The genes are TRBV2 and TRBJ1-1; D remains unclear. CDR3 length: 11 amino acids. Germline CDR1 and CDR2: SNHLY and FYNNEI. The V end lost 9 bases, the J end lost 0 bases, and 5 bases lay between the germline ends. As DNA, the CDR3 is TGTGCCAGTCAGCTGAACACTGAAGCTTTCTTT. Translation gives CASQLNTEAFF.

This clone was picked up one time. V gene TRBV18 combines with J gene TRBJ1-4; D is ambiguous. The germline V gene encodes CDR1 KGHSH and CDR2 LQKENI. V was trimmed by 1 base and J by 7 bases, leaving 13 bases between them. The CDR3 covers 15 residues. As DNA, the CDR3 is TGTGCCAGCTCACCACGTCGGAGCGATGGTGAAAAACTGTTTTTT. It specifies CASSPRRSDGEKLFF.

V and J are TRBV9 and TRBJ2-2, with a weak D call TRBD2 (5 bases). Trimming shortened V by 6 bases and J by 7 bases, and 19 bases separated the two germline ends. Germline assignment: CDR1 SGDLS and CDR2 YYNGEE. The CDR3 consists of 15 residues. DNA for the CDR3: TGTGCCAGCAATTACCGGGGTCTTCAAAGCGGGGAGCTGTTTTTT. Protein product: CASNYRGLQSGELFF.

This clone was seen repeatedly, ten times or more. Other DNA variants within this sample encode the same CDR3. The chain joins TRBV6-4 to TRBJ2-1, with TRBD2 matching over 9 bases. The junction had 1 base not matched to a gene; V was cut back by 0 bases and J by 4 bases. CDR3 length equals 15 residues. CDR1 MRHNA and CDR2 SNTAGT come from the germline V gene. The CDR3 loop is CASSDSSGSYNEQFF. CDR3 in DNA: TGTGCCAGCAGTGACTCTAGCGGGAGTTACAATGAGCAGTTCTTC.

V gene TRBV30 combines with J gene TRBJ2-7; perhaps TRBD1 as D (6 bases). The CDR3 is made up of 16 amino acids. The germline gives CDR1 GTSNPN, CDR2 SVGIG (reference sequence). V shed 3 bases and J shed 0 bases, with 18 bases lying between them. In DNA, the CDR3 is TGTGCCTGGAGGATGGGGGAGACAGGCTTCTCCTACGAGCAGTACTTC. Its protein is CAWRMGETGFSYEQYF.

CDR3 loop: CASSLVGTVYQETQYF. For the CDR3, the DNA is TGCGCCAGCAGCTTGGTCGGGACAGTGTACCAAGAGACCCAGTACTTC. The chain joins TRBV5-1 to TRBJ2-5; 7 bases line up with TRBD1. The germline CDR1 and CDR2 sequences are SGHRS and YFSETQ. V gave up 0 bases and J gave up 0 bases; unmatched junction bases: 5. CDR3 length: 16 residues.

This chain links TRBV11-2 with TRBJ1-6; 7 bases map to TRBD1. With V trimmed by 3 bases and J by 4 bases, 6 bases remained unmatched. CDR3 length equals 16 residues. In germline, CDR1 is SGHAT, CDR2 FQNNGV. CDR3 in DNA: TGTGCCAGCAGCTTTTACAGGGGCAATTATAATTCACCCCTCCACTTT. This encodes CASSFYRGNYNSPLHF.

This clone has just a few counts. The CDR3 region is CASSLSLEQFF. The CDR3 DNA reads as TGTGCCAGCAGCTTATCCCTTGAGCAGTTCTTC. The gene calls are TRBV7-6 and TRBJ2-1; D unclear. CDR1 is SGHVS, CDR2 FNYEAQ, per germline. CDR3 length equals 11 residues. Trimming left V 2 bases short and J 9 bases short, with 5 bases between.